Listed here is a single T cell receptor (beta chain). With V trimmed by 5 bases and J by 1 base, 7 bases remained unmatched. Germline CDR1 is MNHEY and CDR2 is SVGAGI. This CDR3 spans 15 amino acids. The DNA input per sorted-subset replicate PCR was roughly 0.2 ug, corresponding to 28,000 or so T cell genomes. Profiling relied on immunoSEQ multiplex PCR, and the TCRdb table lists in-frame clones only, not all of them. The sample has roughly 1,000,000 clones; approximately 80% are singletons. This entry is derived from a study of shared clonotypes between healthy human individuals. CD45RA-negative memory and CD45RA+ naive subsets were split from the CD4+ cells.

This TCR was recovered from a man between 18 and 35 years old in good health. Some clones in this sample may be carry-over from other donors' samples. Sequencing was done on a sample of memory CD4+ T cells from PBMCs. Indicated subset: CD45RA-negative fraction. The chain uses TRBV6-5 and TRBJ2-7, with 8 bases identical to TRBD2. The CDR3 sequence is CASSGKREPSYEQYF. The CDR3 DNA follows: TGTGCCAGCAGTGGGAAGCGGGAGCCGTCCTACGAGCAGTACTTC.